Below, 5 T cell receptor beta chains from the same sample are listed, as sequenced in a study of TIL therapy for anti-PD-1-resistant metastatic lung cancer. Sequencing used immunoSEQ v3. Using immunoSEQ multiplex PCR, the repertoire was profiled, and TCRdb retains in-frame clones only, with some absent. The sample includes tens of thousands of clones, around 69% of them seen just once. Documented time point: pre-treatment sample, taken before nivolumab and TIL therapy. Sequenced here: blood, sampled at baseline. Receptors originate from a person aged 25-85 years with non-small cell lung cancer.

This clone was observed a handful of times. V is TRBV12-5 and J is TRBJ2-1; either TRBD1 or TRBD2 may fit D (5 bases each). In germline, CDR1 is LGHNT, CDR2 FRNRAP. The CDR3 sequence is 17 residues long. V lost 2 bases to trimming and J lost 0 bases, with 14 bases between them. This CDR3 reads CASGLFPGPSSYNEQFF. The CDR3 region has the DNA TGTGCTAGTGGTTTGTTTCCGGGACCGAGCTCCTACAATGAGCAGTTCTTC.

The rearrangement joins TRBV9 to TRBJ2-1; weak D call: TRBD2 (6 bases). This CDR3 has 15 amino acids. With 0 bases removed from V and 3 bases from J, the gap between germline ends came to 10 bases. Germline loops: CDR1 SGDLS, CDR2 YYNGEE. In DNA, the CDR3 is TGTGCCAGCAGCGTAGATGGGGGAGGCTACAATGAGCAGTTCTTC. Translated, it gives CASSVDGGGYNEQFF.

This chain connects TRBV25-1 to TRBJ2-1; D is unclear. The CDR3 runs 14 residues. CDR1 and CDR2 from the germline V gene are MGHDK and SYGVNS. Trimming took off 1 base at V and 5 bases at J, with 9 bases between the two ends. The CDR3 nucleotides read TGTGCCAGCAGTGAATTCCCTAGAAACAATGAGCAGTTCTTC. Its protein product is CASSEFPRNNEQFF.

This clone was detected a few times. The CDR3 reads CASSSRTGGTGELFF. The CDR3 nucleotides read TGCGCCAGCAGCTCCCGGACAGGCGGCACCGGGGAGCTGTTTTTT. The gene calls are TRBV4-1 and TRBJ2-2, with 7 bases fitting TRBD1. With V trimmed by 5 bases and J by 4 bases, 7 bases remained unmatched. The CDR3 covers 15 residues. Germline V CDR1 and CDR2: MGHRA, YSYEKL.

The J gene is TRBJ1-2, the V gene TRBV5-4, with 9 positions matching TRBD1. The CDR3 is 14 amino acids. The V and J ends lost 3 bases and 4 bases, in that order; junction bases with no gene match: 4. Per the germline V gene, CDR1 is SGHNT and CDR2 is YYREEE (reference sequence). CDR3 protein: CASSYTQGAYGYTF. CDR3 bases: TGTGCCAGCAGCTACACACAGGGGGCCTATGGCTACACCTTC.